These 27 T cell receptor beta chains originate from one sample sequenced in a study of T and B cells in COVID-19 patients. Multiplex PCR with BIOMED2 TRB-A/B primer pools amplified TRB rearrangements. Each CDR3 protein gets one entry after TCRdb re-called the multiplex PCR reads with MiXCR. The sample has fewer than 20,000 distinct CDR3 sequences; 35% to 45% are singletons. Each TRB amplification used roughly 230-550 ng of genomic DNA from blood. Sequences were obtained from blood. These receptors originate from a human donor with active COVID-19.

The rearrangement links TRBV24-1 to TRBJ2-1; D is undetermined. Looked up from germline, CDR1 is KGHDR and CDR2 is SFDVKD. This CDR3 region has 17 residues. V lost 3 bases and J lost 4, with 18 bases in between. CDR3 protein: CATSDPSGRSTYNEQFF. The CDR3 coding sequence is TGTGCCACCAGTGATCCCTCGGGCAGGAGTACTTACAATGAGCAGTTCTTC.

The chain is built from TRBV5-4 and TRBJ2-1; 9 bases map to TRBD2. This CDR3 contains 17 residues. The V and J ends lost 0 bases and 2 bases, in that order; junction bases with no gene match: 6. Looked up from germline, CDR1 is SGHNT and CDR2 is YYREEE (reference sequence). This chain's CDR3 is CASSLAASGAAYNEQFF. The CDR3, as DNA: TGTGCCAGCAGCTTGGCGGCTAGCGGGGCCGCCTACAATGAGCAGTTCTTC.

This clonotype was recorded a few times. The rearrangement joins TRBV15 to TRBJ2-3; a possible D gene is TRBD2 (5 bases). Germline loops: CDR1 LNHNV, CDR2 YYDKDF (reference sequence). This CDR3 region has 14 residues. The ends were cut back, 4 bases at V and 4 bases at J, with 12 bases in the middle. CDR3 bases: TGTGCCACCAGCATATTCCGGGGTCCAGATACGCAGTATTTT. It specifies CATSIFRGPDTQYF.

The chain recombines TRBV27 with TRBJ2-3; 7 positions match TRBD2. Germline assignment: CDR1 MNHEY and CDR2 SMNVEV (reference sequence). The trim removed 3 bases at V and 1 base at J, leaving 1 base unmatched. The CDR3 runs 14 residues. The CDR3 DNA sequence: TGTGCCAGCAGTTTTGGGGGGGGCACAGATACGCAGTATTTT. Its protein product is CASSFGGGTDTQYF.

This clonotype is a singleton in its sample. V gene TRBV24-1 combines with J gene TRBJ2-3; unclear D gene. Trimming shortened V by 3 bases and J by 6 bases, and 15 bases separated the two germline ends. There are 15 residues in the CDR3. CDR1 KGHDR and CDR2 SFDVKD come from the germline V gene. CDR3 nucleotides: TGTGCCACCAGTGATGGTGATTTAGCTTTGGATACGCAGTATTTT. It is translated as CATSDGDLALDTQYF.

The chain has TRBV6-5 and TRBJ1-2, with a weak D call TRBD1 (5 bases). V lost 2 bases and J 5 bases, leaving 12 bases between the germline ends. CDR1 is MNHEY, CDR2 SVGAGI, per germline. The CDR3 has 14 residues. The CDR3 protein is CASSYGGIPYGYTF. CDR3 coding DNA: TGTGCCAGCAGTTACGGGGGGATCCCTTATGGCTACACCTTC.

By sample share, this clonotype is medium-sized. This chain joins TRBV29-1 and TRBJ1-2; unclear D gene. The CDR3 runs to 16 residues. V was clipped by 2 bases and J by 0 bases, with 16 bases between them. Germline V gene sequence: CDR1 SQVTM, CDR2 ANQGSEA. The CDR3: CSVESELRRTNYGYTF. The DNA of the CDR3 is TGCAGCGTTGAATCTGAATTGCGACGGACTAACTATGGCTACACCTTC. The full variable domain, in which reference TRBV29-1 and TRBJ1-2 provide the parts outside the CDR3, is SAVISQKPSRDICQRGTSLTIQCQVDSQVTMMFWYRQQPGQSLTLIATANQGSEATYESGFVIDKFPISRPNLTFSTLTVSNMSPEDSSIYLCSVESELRRTNYGYTFGSGTRLTVV.

This clonotype is medium-sized (0.01 to 0.1%) in the sample. The chain uses TRBV6-2 or TRBV6-3 and TRBJ1-4; D is unresolved. CDR1 and CDR2 from the germline V gene are MNHEY and SVGEGT. The CDR3 sequence is 14 residues long. Trimming shortened V by 4 bases and J by 2 bases, and 8 bases separated the two germline ends. The CDR3 region is CASSLDGTNEKLFF. CDR3 DNA: TGTGCCAGCAGTTTGGACGGTACTAATGAAAAACTGTTTTTT.

The V call is TRBV18, the J call TRBJ1-4; D is possibly TRBD1 (5 bases). With 3 bases removed from V and 4 bases from J, the gap between germline ends came to 9 bases. Germline V CDR1 and CDR2: KGHSH, LQKENI. The CDR3 extends over 14 amino acids. The DNA for the CDR3 is TGTGCCAGCTCACCGGGACGGATTAATGAAAAACTGTTTTTT. This gives the protein CASSPGRINEKLFF.

V usage is TRBV6-5 and J usage is TRBJ1-2; the D gene is possibly TRBD1 (5 bases). V dropped 0 bases and J dropped 4 bases, with 9 bases sitting between them. Germline V lookup: CDR1 MNHEY, CDR2 SVGAGI. The CDR3 contains 14 residues. The CDR3 loop reads CASSYSTRVYGYTF. As DNA, the CDR3 is TGTGCCAGCAGTTACTCGACCAGGGTCTATGGCTACACCTTC.

The V call is TRBV14, the J call TRBJ1-4, with 7 bases fitting TRBD1. V lost 1 base and J lost 2; bases outside the gene matches: 1. There are 15 residues in the CDR3. Germline CDR1 and CDR2: SGHDN and FVKESK. CDR3 loop: CASSQGQGTNEKLFF. DNA of the CDR3: TGTGCCAGCAGCCAAGGACAGGGTACTAATGAAAAACTGTTTTTT.

This clonotype is labeled as medium-sized (0.01 to 0.1%). This chain links TRBV7-9 with TRBJ2-5, with a possible D match to TRBD2 (7 bases). The germline V gene encodes CDR1 SEHNR and CDR2 FQNEAQ (reference sequence). V was trimmed by 3 bases and J by 5 bases, leaving 16 bases between them. The CDR3 has 15 residues. This CDR3 is CASSFGGGAGETQYF. Written as DNA, the CDR3 is TGTGCCAGCAGCTTCGGTGGGGGGGCCGGGGAGACCCAGTACTTC.

The chain combines TRBV18 with TRBJ1-5; no clear D gene. This CDR3 region has 14 residues. The V end was cut by 2 bases, the J end by 6 bases, with 11 bases between. Germline V gene data show CDR1 as KGHSH and CDR2 as LQKENI. CDR3 sequence (DNA): TGTGCCAGCTCACCAGAGACTTCGGGTCAGCCCCAGCATTTT. This codes for CASSPETSGQPQHF. Together with reference TRBV18 and TRBJ1-5, the CDR3 gives the full variable domain: NAGVMQNPRHLVRRRGQEARLRCSPMKGHSHVYWYRQLPEEGLKFMVYLQKENIIDESGMPKERFSAEFPKEGPSILRIQQVVRGDSAAYFCASSPETSGQPQHFGDGTRLSIL.

This clonotype was counted only a few times. The rearrangement joins TRBV5-5 to TRBJ1-4; no clear D gene. Trimming left V 1 base short and J 4 bases short, with 14 bases between. The CDR3 is 16 residues long. Germline loops: CDR1 SGHKS, CDR2 YYEKEE (reference sequence). This chain's CDR3 is CASSLYGEEGNEKLFF. The CDR3 coding sequence is TGTGCCAGCAGCTTGTATGGGGAAGAGGGTAATGAAAAACTGTTTTTT.

The chain recombines TRBV20-1 with TRBJ2-3, with 7 bases that match TRBD1. After removal of 6 bases from V and 4 bases from J, the junction contained 10 bases not matched to a gene. Germline loops: CDR1 DFQATT, CDR2 SNEGSKA (reference sequence). The CDR3 is 14 residues long. The CDR3 bases are TGCAGTGCCAATAAACAGGGGTTGGCAGATACGCAGTATTTT. This translates into CSANKQGLADTQYF.

The chain combines TRBV27 with TRBJ1-2, with TRBD1 matching over 9 bases. Germline V CDR1 and CDR2: MNHEY, SMNVEV (reference sequence). CDR3 length equals 14 residues. V shed 6 bases, J shed 8 bases, and the junction held 10 bases outside the gene matches. CDR3 nucleotide sequence: TGTGCCAGCAGCCAACAGGGGGCTGAGCGGGGCTACACCTTC. Its protein product is CASSQQGAERGYTF.

This clonotype was detected a few times. The chain carries TRBV15 and TRBJ1-1, with 7 bases lining up with TRBD1. The CDR3 runs to 15 residues. J was trimmed by 7 bases and V by 1 base; bases with no gene match: 9. Germline V CDR1 and CDR2: LNHNV, YYDKDF (reference sequence). The CDR3 is CATSRGGQVHGEAFF. The DNA of the CDR3 is TGTGCCACCAGCAGAGGAGGACAGGTCCACGGTGAAGCTTTCTTT.

The gene calls are TRBV12-3 or TRBV12-4 and TRBJ1-5, with 8 positions matching TRBD1. The CDR3 sequence is 17 residues long. The J segment lost 1 base and the V segment lost 5 bases, leaving 10 bases of the junction unmatched. CDR3 in amino acids: CASSAVRQGLSNQPQHF. The CDR3 nucleotides read TGTGCCAGCAGTGCAGTAAGACAGGGGTTAAGCAATCAGCCCCAGCATTTT.

This clonotype has just a few counts. The chain joins TRBV5-6 to TRBJ2-1, with TRBD1 as a possible D gene (6 bases). V lost 2 bases, J lost 9 bases, and 6 bases lay in between. The germline gives CDR1 SGHDT, CDR2 YYEEEE. CDR3 size: 11 residues. The DNA for the CDR3 is TGTGCCAGCAGCTTAGGGGGTGAGCAGTTCTTC. Protein: CASSLGGEQFF.

The chain links TRBV20-1 to TRBJ2-7; the match to TRBD2 covers 10 bases. The V segment lost 6 bases and the J segment 7 bases; nucleotides outside the gene matches: 12. Germline V gene lookup returns CDR1 DFQATT and CDR2 SNEGSKA (reference sequence). The CDR3 contains 14 residues. The CDR3 is CSAIIPGLALEQYF. The DNA of the CDR3 is TGCAGTGCCATAATTCCGGGACTAGCGCTTGAGCAGTACTTC.

This clonotype has a count of ten or more. The gene calls are TRBV6-1 and TRBJ1-3, with unresolved D. The CDR3 is made up of 16 amino acids. The V end lost 2 bases, the J end lost 0 bases, and 11 bases lay between the germline ends. Germline CDR1 is MNHNS and CDR2 is SASEGT. The DNA of the CDR3 is TGTGCCAGCAGTGAACTGGAGGGAAACTCTGGAAACACCATATATTTT. Residues: CASSELEGNSGNTIYF.

V usage is TRBV18 and J usage is TRBJ2-7; D is undetermined. This CDR3 is built from 12 residues. The V gene's germline CDR1 is KGHSH and CDR2 LQKENI. V lost 3 bases and J 1 base, leaving 4 bases between the germline ends. CDR3 sequence (DNA): TGTGCCAGCTCACCGGGTTCCTACGAGCAGTACTTC. Its translation: CASSPGSYEQYF.

Worth noting for this clonotype: The limits of the CDR3 on the DNA are not certain, so only TCRdb's listed CDR3 is given. The V call is TRBV7-5, the J call TRBJ2-2; the table's D call TRBD1 went unverified against the DNA. TRBV7-5 is an annotated pseudogene. The CDR3 totals 19 residues, both ends included. This chain's CDR3 is CISVSEATFGGCITGELFF.

By sample share, this clonotype is medium-sized. This chain links TRBV29-1 with TRBJ2-6; D is uncertain. Trimming pared 7 bases from V and 2 bases from J, leaving 9 bases between. CDR3 size: 13 residues. Germline values: CDR1 SQVTM, CDR2 ANQGSEA. In nucleotides, the CDR3 is TGCAGCGCCGGTGTGGCTGGGGCCAACGTCCTGACTTTC. This sequence encodes CSAGVAGANVLTF.

CDR3 sequence reads: CASSLSRGLLNEQFF. CDR3 bases: TGTGCCAGCAGTTTATCCCGGGGACTTTTAAATGAGCAGTTCTTC. V and J are TRBV27 and TRBJ2-1; tentative D call: TRBD2 (6 bases). The V and J ends lost 0 bases and 7 bases respectively, with 13 bases between them. The CDR3 covers 15 residues. The germline gives CDR1 MNHEY, CDR2 SMNVEV (reference sequence).

The chain carries TRBV19 and TRBJ1-1; 8 bases map to TRBD1. The length of the CDR3 is 13 residues. Germline CDR1 LNHDA, CDR2 SQIVND (reference sequence). The V and J ends lost 10 bases and 1 base, in that order; junction bases with no gene match: 5. This CDR3 is CATRQGRNTEAFF. CDR3 DNA sequence: TGTGCCACCCGACAGGGGAGGAACACTGAAGCTTTCTTT.

The rearrangement joins TRBV18 to TRBJ2-1; the D gene is possibly TRBD2 (6 bases). V was shortened by 3 bases and J by 5 bases, with 20 bases between the two germline ends. Germline-derived CDR1 and CDR2 are KGHSH and LQKENI. The CDR3 length is 17 residues. The CDR3 DNA is TGTGCCAGCTCACCCTCCCTTTGGGCCAGGGAGGACAATGAGCAGTTCTTC. Protein: CASSPSLWAREDNEQFF.